This entry lists 11 T cell receptor beta chains sequenced from one sample in a study of shared clonotypes between healthy human individuals. Profiled with immunoSEQ multiplex PCR; TCRdb holds only in-frame clones, not every one. The sample lists millions of clones, approximately 95% occurring once. What was sequenced was naive CD4+ T cells from PBMCs. Subset defined: CD45RA+ positively selected. These receptors all stem from a man between 18 and 35 years old in good health. Some clones in this sample may be carry-over from other donors' samples.

This chain connects TRBV6-4 to TRBJ1-3; D gene uncertain. Germline loops: CDR1 MRHNA, CDR2 SNTAGT. The CDR3 runs to 15 residues. V gave up 0 bases and J gave up 5 bases, with 11 bases separating them. CDR3 in amino acids: CASSDSTGVRNTIYF. CDR3 bases: TGTGCCAGCAGTGACTCGACGGGAGTTAGAAACACCATATATTTT.

This chain connects TRBV6-1 to TRBJ1-2; D ambiguous. The CDR3 consists of 13 residues. Trimming stripped 3 bases from V and 13 bases from J, with 18 bases between. The V gene's germline CDR1 is MNHNS and CDR2 SASEGT. Written as DNA, the CDR3 is TGTGCCAGCAGTGACCAAGTCGTGGGGAGCTGCACCTTC. Translated: CASSDQVVGSCTF.

The genes are TRBV7-3 and TRBJ2-2; 8 positions match TRBD2. The V gene's germline CDR1 is SGHTA and CDR2 FQGTGA. The CDR3 runs 15 residues. Trimming at V came to 6 bases and at J to 3 bases, leaving 6 bases not matched to a gene. Here the CDR3 reads CASREPREDTGELFF. CDR3 coding DNA: TGTGCCAGCAGGGAACCGCGGGAGGACACCGGGGAGCTGTTTTTT.

The J gene is TRBJ1-5, the V gene TRBV18; D unresolved. The CDR3 is 13 residues long. Germline-derived CDR1 and CDR2 are KGHSH and LQKENI. V was shortened by 0 bases and J by 7 bases, with 7 bases between the two germline ends. The CDR3 protein is CASSPPEGQPQHF. In DNA, the CDR3 is TGTGCCAGCTCACCACCGGAAGGGCAGCCCCAGCATTTT.

V and J are TRBV5-1 and TRBJ2-7; D possibly corresponds to TRBD1 (6 bases). CDR3 length: 16 amino acids. Germline-derived CDR1 and CDR2 are SGHRS and YFSETQ. Trimming left V 0 bases short and J 3 bases short, with 16 bases between. The CDR3: CASSLDRSGQVYEQYF. CDR3 nucleotides: TGCGCCAGCAGCTTGGATAGGTCGGGACAAGTCTACGAGCAGTACTTC.

This clone was observed a handful of times. The sample contains more than one DNA sequence encoding this CDR3. The V gene is TRBV28, the J gene TRBJ1-2; maybe TRBD1 (5 bases). V lost 3 bases and J lost 7, with 6 bases in between. The CDR3 extends over 11 amino acids. In germline, CDR1 is MDHEN, CDR2 SYDVKM. CDR3 in DNA: TGTGCCAGCAGTTTGACAGCTGGCTACACCTTC. Its protein product is CASSLTAGYTF.

V and J are TRBV2 and TRBJ1-3; 7 positions agree with TRBD1. Trimming at V came to 5 bases and at J to 0 bases, leaving 7 bases not matched to a gene. This CDR3 region has 16 residues. Per germline, CDR1 SNHLY and CDR2 FYNNEI. The CDR3 DNA follows: TGTGCCAGCAGTTTAGATACAGGGGCCTCTGGAAACACCATATATTTT. Translation gives CASSLDTGASGNTIYF.

This clone was observed a single time. The same CDR3 also results from other DNA sequences found in this sample. V is TRBV9 and J is TRBJ1-2; D remains unclear. Germline V CDR1 and CDR2: SGDLS, YYNGEE. Trimming shortened V by 0 bases and J by 2 bases, and 8 bases separated the two germline ends. The CDR3 length is 14 residues. The CDR3 protein is CASSVGVGNYGYTF. As DNA, the CDR3 is TGTGCCAGCAGCGTAGGCGTGGGAAACTATGGCTACACCTTC.

This sequence joins TRBV28 and TRBJ2-2; 8 nucleotides agree with TRBD1. Germline CDR1 and CDR2: MDHEN and SYDVKM. V shed 2 bases, J shed 6 bases, and the junction held 11 bases outside the gene matches. The CDR3 has 17 amino acids. The CDR3 is CASSLPGQGASPGELFF. Here the CDR3 DNA reads TGTGCCAGCAGTTTACCTGGGCAGGGGGCGTCCCCCGGGGAGCTGTTTTTT.

The gene calls are TRBV28 and TRBJ2-7; maybe TRBD1 (6 bases). The CDR3 has 14 amino acids. Germline V gene data show CDR1 as MDHEN and CDR2 as SYDVKM. Between the trimmed V and J ends, which lost 6 bases and 1 base, there was a span of 13 bases. The CDR3 loop reads CASSTGFFSYEQYF. The CDR3 nucleotides read TGTGCCAGCAGCACAGGGTTTTTTTCCTACGAGCAGTACTTC.

The V call is TRBV7-2, the J call TRBJ2-5; D not certain. The CDR3 contains 15 residues. Per germline, CDR1 SGHTA and CDR2 FQGNSA. V was cut by 0 bases and J by 5 bases, with 13 bases left in between. The CDR3 loop is CASSLASPTDETQYF. CDR3 sequence (DNA): TGTGCCAGCAGCTTAGCGAGTCCAACTGATGAGACCCAGTACTTC.